What follows is one T cell receptor (beta chain) and its context. Trimming took 5 bases from V and 7 from J, leaving 10 bases between them. The CDR3 contains 12 residues. Germline CDR1 and CDR2: SGHTA and FQGNSA. The data originate from a study of blood T cell repertoires in COVID-19. The wider study: The cDNA or gDNA used as material had been derived from T cells, B-cell-depleted T cells, or PBMCs.

TCRdb keeps only in-frame clones here, not all; method: immunoSEQ multiplex PCR. The sample has a few hundred thousand clones; roughly 85% are singletons. This clonotype was sampled from a man between 60 and 75 years old who had recovered from COVID-19. The chain is built from TRBV7-2 and TRBJ2-3; perhaps TRBD2 as D (5 bases). Sample: peripheral blood. This chain's CDR3 is CASSPPDYTQYF. The DNA for the CDR3 is TGTGCCAGCAGCCCTCCGGACTATACGCAGTATTTT.